This T cell receptor beta chain was identified in a study of cytomegalovirus exposure and HLA in healthy donors. In germline, CDR1 is SEHNR, CDR2 FQNEAQ (reference sequence). Trimming removed 1 base from V and 3 bases from J, with 22 bases in between. The CDR3 is made up of 18 amino acids. Produced via immunoSEQ multiplex PCR; TCRdb's table is partial and in-frame only. The sample holds a few hundred thousand clones, 88% seen once. Overall study results and limits: CMV antigen specificity of a few CMV-associated chains was confirmed in vitro. Both high specificity and high sensitivity reportedly marked the classifier's diagnosis of cytomegalovirus status. Among TCR sequences, most were rare, though some public TCRs appeared in many donors.

About this clone itself: The antigen is undetermined.

The source material was PBMCs. The clonotype was recovered from a young woman in good health and CMV-seronegative. This chain uses TRBV7-9 with TRBJ2-7, with D maybe TRBD2 (5 bases). The CDR3 protein is CASSLGVGGQASRYEQYF. DNA of the CDR3: TGTGCCAGCAGCTTAGGTGTTGGAGGTCAGGCTAGCCGCTACGAGCAGTACTTC. The whole variable domain, filled in from reference TRBV7-9 and TRBJ2-7, reads DTGVSQNPRHKITKRGQNVTFRCDPISEHNRLYWYRQTLGQGPEFLTYFQNEAQLEKSRLLSDRFSAERPKGSFSTLEIQRTEQGDSAMYLCASSLGVGGQASRYEQYFGPGTRLTVT.